This paragraph covers one T cell receptor beta chain sequence. The entry originates in a study of cytomegalovirus exposure and HLA in healthy donors. Primers: 60 Vbeta forward and 13 Jbeta reverse. Produced via immunoSEQ multiplex PCR; TCRdb's table is partial and in-frame only. The table shows around 130,000 clones, with around four fifths occurring only once. The ends lost 6 bases at V and 0 bases at J; junction bases unmatched: 2. CDR1 and CDR2 (germline): LGHNT, FRNRAP. The CDR3 is 14 amino acids. This sequence originates from a boy between 5 and 17 years old in good health and CMV-seronegative. The specimen sequenced was PBMCs. The chain combines TRBV12-5 with TRBJ2-5; TRBD2 matches at 9 bases. In nucleotides, the CDR3 is TGTGCTAGTGGCCGGACTAGCGACCAAGAGACCCAGTACTTC. Residues: CASGRTSDQETQYF. Full variable domain (rest looked up from reference TRBV12-5 and TRBJ2-5): DARVTQTPRHKVTEMGQEVTMRCQPILGHNTVFWYRQTMMQGLELLAYFRNRAPLDDSGMPKDRFSAEMPDATLATLKIQPSEPRDSAVYFCASGRTSDQETQYFGPGTRLLVL.